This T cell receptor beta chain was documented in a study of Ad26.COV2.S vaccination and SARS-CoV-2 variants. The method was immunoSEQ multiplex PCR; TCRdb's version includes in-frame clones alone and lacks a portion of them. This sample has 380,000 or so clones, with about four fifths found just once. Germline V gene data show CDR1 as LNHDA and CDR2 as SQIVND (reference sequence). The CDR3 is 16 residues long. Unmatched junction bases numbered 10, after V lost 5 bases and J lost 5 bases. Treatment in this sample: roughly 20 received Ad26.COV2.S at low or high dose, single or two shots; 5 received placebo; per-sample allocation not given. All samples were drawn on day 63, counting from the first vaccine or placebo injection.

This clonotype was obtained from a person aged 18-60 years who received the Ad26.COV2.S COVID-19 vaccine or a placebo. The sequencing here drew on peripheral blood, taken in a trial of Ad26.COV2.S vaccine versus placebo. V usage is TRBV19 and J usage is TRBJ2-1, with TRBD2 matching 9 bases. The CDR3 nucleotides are TGTGCCAGTAGTGCCCCGCCAGCGGGGGGAAACAATGAGCAGTTCTTC. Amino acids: CASSAPPAGGNNEQFF.